These T cell receptor beta chains were read from a single sample in a study of blood T cells in healthy people across ages. TCRdb called the 5' RACE reads again in MiXCR, with one record for every CDR3 protein. The sample lists about 640,000 distinct CDR3 sequences; roughly 50% were seen once. Sequenced sample: blood. Receptors originate from a man aged 60 to 75 in good health. Both conserved end residues are part of each CDR3. The order of the fields is V gene, CDR3 protein.

TRBV20-1,CSARDYGHGEQFF
TRBV6-2/TRBV6-3,CASSYGTGLENIEAFF
TRBV6-6,CASSFLAGVAKNIQYF
TRBV7-9,CASSSTEVETQYF
TRBV6-1,CASSRSAGPEETQYF
TRBV6-1,CASSWDANSYNEQFF
TRBV5-1,CASSLAPGVGETQYF
TRBV5-4,CASSQTTGGGTEAFF
TRBV6-1,CASSVPILAGGITDTQYF
TRBV12-3/TRBV12-4,CASMGSGTGELFF
TRBV11-2,CATSRNSYNPPLHF
TRBV29-1,CSDSGQGPDTQYF
TRBV7-2,CASSSASGGARNEQFF
TRBV7-2,CASSLAGGSREFF
TRBV6-5,CASRRTGTGGSYEQYF
TRBV12-3/TRBV12-4,CASKPDTNEKLFF
TRBV3-1,CASSQGPGQTYEQYF
TRBV21-1,CASSPRVGHNEQFF
TRBV27,CASADNEQYF
TRBV29-1,CSAGGPMNTGELFF
TRBV7-2,CASSLERFNSMAYEQYF
TRBV29-1,CSVSSGTGGYEQYF
TRBV4-1,CASSQDTGLAGKETQYF
TRBV20-1,CSATPSTSGGISYEQYF
TRBV29-1,CSACTASTDTQYF
TRBV10-3,CAISDPGQGTSNYGYTF
TRBV7-2,CASSLFSLGAGTGELFF
TRBV4-2,CASSRVVQTNYGYTF
TRBV2,CASSEDRKAYEQYF
TRBV5-1,CASSLGGGTYEQYF
TRBV5-1,CASRAAAGTGDYEQYF
TRBV10-3,CATRDAGTGGRNGYTF
TRBV29-1,CSVVTGANTEAFF
TRBV29-1,CSVDGASGGTYNEQFF
TRBV3-1,CASSRNSGGPASQETQYF
TRBV5-1,CASSEGGRRVGELFF
TRBV25-1,CASRKGTDGYTF
TRBV5-1,CASSGRTNSPPHF
TRBV7-6,CASSLRLASGGLSSYNEQFF
TRBV25-1,CASSEPGGRSSEQYF
TRBV5-1,CASSLAGTGGIEQFF
TRBV11-2,CASSLPGTPEQYF
TRBV15,CATSRERGGAYEQYF
TRBV4-1,CASSQEAGGTGELFF
TRBV5-4,CASSSKTGPHTDTQYF
TRBV29-1,CSVEDFGEKLFF
TRBV5-1,CASSTATGEVYEQYF
TRBV5-1,CASSSERGAQYF
TRBV10-3,CAIRATGVEDTQYF
TRBV12-3/TRBV12-4,CASSREVAGPYEQYF
TRBV2,CASTDRGNGYTF
TRBV2,CASSADMYGYTF
TRBV5-1,CASSLGASGGKEDTQYF